The 5 T cell receptor beta chains reported below all come from one sample, sequenced in a study of cytomegalovirus exposure and HLA in healthy donors. Here immunoSEQ multiplex PCR was the method, and the copy in TCRdb shows in-frame clones only, minus some. The table includes roughly 150,000 clones, about 95% detected once. Sequenced input: PBMCs. The origin of the receptors is a man younger than 35 in good health and CMV-seropositive.

The chain links TRBV4-1 to TRBJ2-2; 12 bases agree with TRBD1. The junction had 9 bases not matched to a gene; V was cut back by 1 base and J by 6 bases. Germline CDR1 reads MGHRA; CDR2 reads YSYEKL. The CDR3 extends over 18 amino acids. CDR3 protein: CASSQVAGGQGAAGELFF. In DNA, the CDR3 is TGCGCCAGCAGCCAAGTCGCAGGGGGACAGGGGGCAGCCGGGGAGCTGTTTTTT.

The chain has TRBV10-1 and TRBJ2-1; no firm D call. The CDR3 consists of 11 residues. With 10 bases removed from V and 7 bases from J, the gap between germline ends came to 11 bases. Looked up from germline, CDR1 is WNHNN and CDR2 is SYGVQD (reference sequence). CDR3 coding DNA: TGCGCCACCCCCCTCAGGAATGAGCAGTTCTTC. Translating gives CATPLRNEQFF.

The V and J genes are TRBV27 and TRBJ1-3; D not certain. V lost 1 base and J 0 bases, leaving 7 bases between the germline ends. The CDR3 is made up of 15 amino acids. CDR1 is MNHEY and CDR2 is SMNVEV in the germline V gene (reference sequence). The CDR3 nucleotides read TGTGCCAGCAGTTTATACGCGGCCTCTGGAAACACCATATATTTT. The encoded protein is CASSLYAASGNTIYF.

This clone was recorded only once. The chain combines TRBV4-1 with TRBJ2-7, with a possible D match to TRBD2 (5 bases). The germline V gene has CDR1 MGHRA and CDR2 YSYEKL. The V and J ends lost 0 bases and 6 bases respectively, with 12 bases between them. The CDR3 is 14 residues long. The CDR3 loop reads CASSQEADGSEQYF. CDR3 coding DNA: TGCGCCAGCAGCCAAGAAGCGGACGGATCCGAGCAGTACTTC.

Comments on this clone: Other DNA sequences of this sample code for an identical CDR3. The gene calls are TRBV5-1 and TRBJ2-2; 7 bases are shared with TRBD2. Germline CDR1 is SGHRS and CDR2 is YFSETQ. The CDR3 loop spans 15 amino acids. Trimming took 0 bases from V and 2 from J; bases not matched to a gene: 1. CDR3 nucleotides: TGCGCCAGCAGCTTGGGAGCGGGAAACACCGGGGAGCTGTTTTTT. Translation gives CASSLGAGNTGELFF.